This T cell receptor (beta chain) was sequenced in a study of control samples from healthy donors and cancer patients. V shed 5 bases and J shed 0 bases, with 7 bases lying between them. This CDR3 has 12 amino acids. Germline loops: CDR1 GTSNPN, CDR2 SVGIG (reference sequence). TCRdb's table, derived via immunoSEQ multiplex PCR, lists solely in-frame clones and lacks some. The repertoire includes about 39,000 clones, less than 90% of them detected once, and approximately 48% sits in the top ten. Sequenced sample: blood. The TCR comes from a man aged 60 to 69 in good health. The chain couples TRBV30 to TRBJ1-1; D unresolved. CDR3 sequence (DNA): TGTGCCTGGGGCCTTATGAACACTGAAGCTTTCTTT. Its protein is CAWGLMNTEAFF.